The present T cell receptor (beta chain) was sequenced within a study of OX40 agonist ivuxolimab in advanced cancers. With regard to the full study: Ivuxolimab was a fully human IgG2 agonistic monoclonal antibody targeting the costimulatory receptor OX40 (CD134). Patients were allowed to have had prior anti-PD-1, anti-PD-L1 or anti-CTLA-4 therapy, and approximately 40% of the dose-escalation patients had previously received checkpoint inhibitors. Partial responses occurred in three dose-escalation patients, of whom one had hepatocellular carcinoma and two had cutaneous melanoma. The purpose of peripheral TCRbeta sequencing was to test whether ivuxolimab changed TCR sequence diversity and led to clonal T-cell expansion. A male proportion of around 80% and a mean age of approximately 55 years, ranging from 23 to 79, were recorded for the dose-escalation cohort. Of the roughly 51 patients in dose escalation, 19 had hepatocellular carcinoma, about 15 had melanoma, 9 had renal cell carcinoma and 9 had head and neck cancer. The paper covers the monotherapy dose-escalation part of the phase I ivuxolimab trial, which included N ≈ 50 patients. Intravenous ivuxolimab was administered to patients every 2 weeks at six dose levels: 0.01, 0.1, 0.3, 1.5, 3 and 10 mg/kg. Summary of the overall study and its limitations: Low levels of normalized T-cell clonal expansion were also seen in some patients who did not respond. In the 0.1-3.0 mg/kg groups, partial responders had among the lowest normalized peripheral clonal expansion, particularly in CD8+ T cells. After ivuxolimab, more expanded clones were found on average in CD8+ T cells than in CD4+ T cells. The antigen specificity of the clonally expanded peripheral T cells was not determined. Clonal expansion of both CD4+ and CD8+ blood T cells was observed from baseline to week 6 at doses 0.1 to 3.0 mg/kg.

V gives up 6 bases and J gives up 2 bases, and the segment between their germline ends measures 10 bases. Via the germline V gene, CDR1 is MDHEN and CDR2 SYDVKM. The CDR3 runs 13 amino acids, cysteine and phenylalanine included. The CDR3 DNA has 39 bases and is translated from base 1. For sequencing of the TCRbeta CDR3 region, genomic DNA was extracted from the sorted cells. TCRbeta CDR3 regions were sequenced using the immunoSEQ Assay. Held by TCRdb, this immuneACCESS table contains in-frame sequences only and omits some clones. Under half of the omission traces to an unresolved V gene where checked; the cause of the rest is unknown. The sample contains roughly 60,000 clones, around 86% of them found a single time. The ten largest clonotypes hold about 2.7% of the sample. This clone was counted once. What this receptor recognizes is not known. Base quality data are lacking; no much larger clone is found one base away.

The trial excluded patients who had a history of autoimmune disease or were on systemic immunosuppression. In every dose cohort, peripheral blood was drawn for TCR sequencing at baseline, cycle 4 day 1, and cycle 7 day 1. The samples were drawn from a first-in-human, open-label, multicenter phase I dose-escalation trial of ivuxolimab. Adults with locally advanced or metastatic head and neck squamous cell, hepatocellular, melanoma or renal cell carcinoma were enrolled in the trial. Before TCR sequencing, CD4+ and CD8+ T cells were separately sorted from peripheral blood. The input for sequencing was CD4+ or CD8+ T cells sorted from blood, taken in a trial of the OX40 agonist ivuxolimab. The receptor was isolated from an adult with an advanced solid tumor such as melanoma, head and neck, liver or kidney cancer. The sequence links TRBV28 to TRBJ1-2; the D gene cannot be resolved reliably. CDR3 region: CASSEQQNYGYTF. The bases read TGTGCCAGCAGCGAACAGCAGAACTATGGCTACACCTTC.